This TCR beta chain was observed in a study of cytomegalovirus exposure and HLA in healthy donors. The germline V gene has CDR1 SGDLS and CDR2 YYNGEE. Trimming shortened V by 2 bases and J by 4 bases, and 9 bases separated the two germline ends. The CDR3 has 14 amino acids. Data came from immunoSEQ multiplex PCR; TCRdb stores just in-frame clones and leaves some out. The sample yields roughly 120,000 clones, 86% seen once. This TCR came from a man younger than 30 in good health and CMV-seronegative. The material sequenced was PBMCs. The J gene is TRBJ2-2, the V gene TRBV9; TRBD1 might be the D (5 bases). Here the CDR3 DNA reads TGTGCCAGCAGCGTCGGACACCCCACCGGGGAGCTGTTTTTT. Encoded protein: CASSVGHPTGELFF.